The clone carrying this TCR beta chain was detected only a few times. TCRdb redid the calling of the 5' RACE reads with MiXCR, one entry per CDR3 protein. The sample records 100,000 to 150,000 distinct CDR3 sequences, more than 13% being singletons. These data belong to a study of early T cells in non-severe SARS-CoV-2 infection. The ends were cut back, 1 base at V and 13 bases at J, with 14 bases in the middle. This CDR3 is 13 amino acids long. The V gene's germline CDR1 is LGHDT and CDR2 YNNKEL (reference sequence). The sample consisted of whole blood. This sequence originates from an adult who was a healthcare worker with PCR-confirmed SARS-CoV-2 infection or an uninfected control (not recorded which). The chain links TRBV3-1 to TRBJ2-1; D is perhaps TRBD2 (6 bases). The CDR3 spells CASSQGGASTQFF. For the CDR3, the DNA is TGTGCCAGCAGCCAAGGCGGGGCATCCACACAGTTCTTC.